These T cell receptor beta chains were read from a single sample in a study of T cell repertoires in cytomegalovirus infection. TCRdb reanalysed the reads using MiXCR and keeps one entry per CDR3 protein. This table has some 250,000 distinct CDR3 sequences, approximately 9.2% appearing once. Sequenced sample: PBMCs. The source is a human donor in good health (CMV status not recorded). Some clones in this sample may be carry-over from other donors' samples. CDR3s include the opening cysteine and the closing phenylalanine or tryptophan. The order of the fields is D gene, clone size, V gene, J gene, CDR3 protein, CDR3 DNA. D genes are given only for firm matches. The size of a clone is reported for some rows only, either as once, few or many, or as a class for expanded clones.

.	once	TRBV3-1	TRBJ1-5	CTSSRLGQPQHF	TGTACCAGCAGCCGTCTTGGGCAGCCCCAGCATTTT
TRBD2	.	TRBV3-1	TRBJ2-1	CASSQDSGGISSYNEQFF	TGTGCCAGCAGCCAAGATAGCGGGGGGATTAGCTCCTACAATGAGCAGTTCTTC
TRBD1	.	TRBV28	TRBJ1-4	CASSSTGGVGKLFF	TGTGCCAGCAGTTCTACAGGGGGCGTCGGAAAACTGTTTTTT
TRBD1	many	TRBV7-2	TRBJ1-5	CASRPGTGAQQPQHF	TGTGCCAGCAGGCCCGGGACAGGGGCTCAGCAGCCCCAGCATTTT
TRBD2	many	TRBV7-2	TRBJ2-5	CASSTPGLAGEETQYF	TGTGCCAGCAGCACCCCGGGACTAGCGGGCGAAGAGACCCAGTACTTC
TRBD1	few	TRBV19	TRBJ1-1	CASTITGVMNTEAFF	TGTGCCAGTACCATTACAGGGGTGATGAACACTGAAGCTTTCTTT
.	.	TRBV28	TRBJ2-7	CASSLSDGLGSIDGEQYF	TGTGCCAGCAGTTTATCTGACGGGTTAGGGTCTATTGACGGGGAGCAGTACTTC
.	many	TRBV7-2	TRBJ2-7	CASSSDTTWEQYF	TGTGCCAGCAGCTCGGACACGACGTGGGAGCAGTACTTC
.	.	TRBV7-2	TRBJ2-3	CASSLDLAPSTDTQYF	TGTGCCAGCAGCTTAGATCTAGCGCCTAGCACAGATACGCAGTATTTT
TRBD2	many	TRBV7-2	TRBJ2-7	CASSYNSQTSGRAREQYF	TGTGCCAGCAGCTACAACTCCCAGACTAGCGGGAGGGCCAGAGAGCAGTACTTC
TRBD2	many	TRBV12-3/TRBV12-4	TRBJ2-1	CASSLMGLAGKRNEQFF	TGTGCCAGCAGTTTAATGGGACTAGCGGGAAAGAGGAATGAGCAGTTCTTC
.	.	TRBV28	TRBJ2-7	CASSLSPFEQYF	TGTGCCAGCAGTTTATCCCCATTCGAGCAGTACTTC
TRBD2	few	TRBV20-1	TRBJ2-1	CSARPPGASGYNEQFF	TGCAGTGCTAGACCCCCGGGTGCTAGCGGATACAATGAGCAGTTCTTC
.	many	TRBV7-3	TRBJ2-1	CASSFSGGNEQFF	TGTGCCAGCAGCTTTTCAGGAGGGAATGAGCAGTTCTTC
.	few	TRBV6-1	TRBJ2-2	CASPPKGDTGELFF	TGTGCCAGCCCCCCAAAAGGGGACACCGGGGAGCTGTTTTTT
.	once	TRBV6-2/TRBV6-3	TRBJ2-1	CASSYSGPPAGQQFF	TGTGCCAGCAGTTATTCCGGACCCCCAGCGGGCCAGCAGTTCTTC
TRBD1	many	TRBV7-2	TRBJ1-1	CASSPRQGKNTEAFF	TGTGCCAGCAGCCCGAGACAGGGGAAGAACACTGAAGCTTTCTTT
TRBD1	many	TRBV20-1	TRBJ1-2	CSATDRGSYGYTF	TGCAGTGCAACGGACAGGGGCTCTTATGGCTACACCTTC
.	many	TRBV7-8	TRBJ1-5	CASSLGASNYSNQPQHF	TGTGCCAGCAGCTTAGGGGCATCAAACTATAGCAATCAGCCCCAGCATTTT
TRBD2	.	TRBV7-3	TRBJ2-3	CASSFAGGVGDTQYF	TGTGCCAGCAGCTTCGCGGGGGGGGTTGGAGATACGCAGTATTTT
.	.	TRBV20-1	TRBJ1-2	CSAHRDPPKQGYTF	TGCAGTGCTCACCGGGACCCCCCAAAGCAGGGCTACACCTTC
.	many	TRBV7-2	TRBJ1-5	CASTETGKGNQPQHF	TGTGCCAGCACCGAAACAGGCAAGGGAAATCAGCCCCAGCATTTT
TRBD1	many	TRBV7-2	TRBJ2-7	CASSLDGQGHYEQYF	TGTGCCAGCAGCTTAGATGGACAGGGGCACTACGAGCAGTACTTC